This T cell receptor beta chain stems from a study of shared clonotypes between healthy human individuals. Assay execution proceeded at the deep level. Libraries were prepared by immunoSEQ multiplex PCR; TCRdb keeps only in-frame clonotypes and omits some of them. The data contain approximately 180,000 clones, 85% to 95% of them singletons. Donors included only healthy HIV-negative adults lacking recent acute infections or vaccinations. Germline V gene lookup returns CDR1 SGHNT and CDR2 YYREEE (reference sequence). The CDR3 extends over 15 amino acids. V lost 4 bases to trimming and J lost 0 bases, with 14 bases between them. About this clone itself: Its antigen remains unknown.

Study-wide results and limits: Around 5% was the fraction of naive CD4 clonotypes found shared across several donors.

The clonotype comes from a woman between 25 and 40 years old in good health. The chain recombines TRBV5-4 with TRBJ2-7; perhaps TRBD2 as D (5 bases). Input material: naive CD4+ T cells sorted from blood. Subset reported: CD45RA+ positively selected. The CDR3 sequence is CASSPGLPSSYEQYF. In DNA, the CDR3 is TGTGCCAGCAGCCCTGGACTTCCTAGCTCCTACGAGCAGTACTTC.